Below are 27 T cell receptor beta chains sequenced from a single sample in a study of cytotoxic CD8 clonotypes in ibrutinib-treated CLL. The assay was immunoSEQ multiplex PCR, and TCRdb's table has in-frame clones only and misses some. The sample lists 12,000 or so clones; around 82% were seen once. The specimen comprised PBMCs, sampled at disease progression, from a patient treated with ibrutinib. All receptors come from a human donor with chronic lymphocytic leukemia.

The chain couples TRBV5-1 to TRBJ2-1; 14 bases line up with TRBD2. Germline loops: CDR1 SGHRS, CDR2 YFSETQ. The CDR3 spans 15 residues. J gave up 8 bases and V 6 bases, and 7 bases lay outside the gene matches. CDR3 protein: CASTGTSGSSYEQFF. CDR3 bases: TGCGCCAGCACCGGGACTAGCGGGAGTTCGTATGAGCAGTTCTTC. Variable domain in full (rest from reference TRBV5-1 and TRBJ2-1): KAGVTQTPRYLIKTRGQQVTLSCSPISGHRSVSWYQQTPGQGLQFLFEYFSETQRNKGNFPGRFSGRQFSNSRSEMNVSTLELGDSALYLCASTGTSGSSYEQFFGPGTRLTVL.

The sample holds one count of this clone. The chain is built from TRBV11-2 and TRBJ2-6; D not certain. The CDR3 loop spans 17 amino acids. The ends were cut back, 2 bases at V and 4 bases at J, with 15 bases in the middle. Germline assignment: CDR1 SGHAT and CDR2 FQNNGV. CDR3 in DNA: TGTGCCAGCAGCTTAACCTTTGAGGCCGGGGGGGCCAACGTCCTGACTTTC. It is translated as CASSLTFEAGGANVLTF.

The V gene is TRBV20-1, the J gene TRBJ2-5; D unclear. This CDR3 is 11 amino acids long. V was cut by 5 bases and J by 5 bases, with 9 bases left in between. Germline V CDR1 and CDR2: DFQATT, SNEGSKA (reference sequence). CDR3 sequence: CSAFYGETQYF. For the CDR3, the DNA is TGCAGTGCTTTCTATGGTGAGACCCAGTACTTC.

For the CDR3, the DNA is TGCGCCAGCAAAAACGAAGAAGAGACCCAGTACTTC. Translation: CASKNEEETQYF. The V gene is TRBV5-1, the J gene TRBJ2-5; D remains ambiguous. Germline V gives CDR1 SGHRS, CDR2 YFSETQ. Trimming stripped 6 bases from V and 3 bases from J, with 9 bases between. The CDR3 is 12 amino acids.

This chain connects TRBV30 to TRBJ1-2; D is uncertain. CDR3 size: 13 residues. V dropped 0 bases and J dropped 4 bases, with 9 bases sitting between them. The germline V gene has CDR1 GTSNPN and CDR2 SVGIG (reference sequence). Written as DNA, the CDR3 is TGTGCCTGGAGTGTACGGGCAGCCTATGGCTACACCTTC. Its protein is CAWSVRAAYGYTF.

The V and J genes are TRBV2 and TRBJ1-1, with D perhaps matching TRBD1 (6 bases). The CDR3 is 14 amino acids. Deletions cut 4 bases from V and 2 bases from J, with 11 bases between. Germline assignment: CDR1 SNHLY and CDR2 FYNNEI. CDR3 in DNA: TGTGCCAGCAGTGGGACAGTAGCTAACACTGAAGCTTTCTTT. As protein: CASSGTVANTEAFF.

In regard to this clone: An end of the junction does not agree with germline; a read error may underlie this. The chain couples TRBV27 to TRBJ1-3; D is perhaps TRBD1 (6 bases). The CDR3 is made up of 13 amino acids. In germline, CDR1 is MNHEY, CDR2 SMNVEV (reference sequence). CDR3 region: CASGNPGTSIVVF. DNA for the CDR3: TGTGCCAGCGGAAATCCCGGGACATCGATTGTCGTTTTT.

The chain links TRBV6-6 to TRBJ2-1; D is undetermined. Germline V gene data show CDR1 as MNHNY and CDR2 as SVGAGI (reference sequence). V was cut by 0 bases and J by 8 bases, with 5 bases left in between. CDR3 size: 12 residues. The CDR3 here is CASSYSRHEQFF. CDR3 DNA sequence: TGTGCCAGCAGTTACTCGAGGCATGAGCAGTTCTTC.

The chain recombines TRBV10-3 with TRBJ2-7; 10 nucleotides match TRBD1. This CDR3 contains 14 residues. The V gene's germline CDR1 is ENHRY and CDR2 SYGVKD. Unmatched junction bases numbered 8, after V lost 8 bases and J lost 4 bases. CDR3 protein: CAISPGDRGYEQYF. DNA for the CDR3: TGTGCCATCTCCCCAGGGGACAGGGGTTACGAGCAGTACTTC.

The sample holds a few counts of this clone. This chain uses TRBV5-1 with TRBJ2-3; D is uncertain. This CDR3 spans 14 amino acids. Per the germline V gene, CDR1 is SGHRS and CDR2 is YFSETQ. V lost 4 bases, J lost 3 bases, and 12 bases lay in between. CDR3 nucleotide sequence: TGCGCCAGCAGCCTCCTAGGGATTACAGATACGCAGTATTTT. This sequence encodes CASSLLGITDTQYF.

CDR3 coding DNA: TGTGCCAGCAGTCTTAGCCCGGGGGGCACTGAAGCTTTCTTT. Translation gives CASSLSPGGTEAFF. The chain is built from TRBV6-5 and TRBJ1-1, with a tentative D call TRBD1 (5 bases). Germline V gene sequence: CDR1 MNHEY, CDR2 SVGAGI. The length of the CDR3 is 14 residues. Trimming took 5 bases from V and 4 from J, leaving 14 bases between them.

Only a few counts were recorded for this clone. The rearrangement links TRBV29-1 to TRBJ1-1; 11 bases are shared with TRBD1. The CDR3 has 14 residues. The germline V gene encodes CDR1 SQVTM and CDR2 ANQGSEA. The junction had 7 bases not matched to a gene; V was cut back by 6 bases and J by 4 bases. The CDR3 loop is CSVAKGTGGTEAFF. CDR3 nucleotide sequence: TGCAGCGTGGCAAAAGGGACAGGGGGCACTGAAGCTTTCTTT.

The rearrangement joins TRBV13 to TRBJ1-4, with 7 bases lining up with TRBD1. This CDR3 comprises 15 residues. The V segment lost 6 bases and the J segment 5 bases; nucleotides outside the gene matches: 9. The germline V gene has CDR1 PRHDT and CDR2 FYEKMQ (reference sequence). This CDR3 is CASRLQGGANEKLFF. The CDR3, as DNA: TGTGCCAGCAGGTTACAAGGGGGCGCGAATGAAAAACTGTTTTTT.

The chain uses TRBV6-6 and TRBJ2-2, with a weak D call TRBD2 (5 bases). The CDR3 loop spans 16 amino acids. The V end was cut by 5 bases, the J end by 1 base, with 14 bases between. Germline-derived CDR1 and CDR2 are MNHNY and SVGAGI (reference sequence). This chain's CDR3 is CASSTRGGRNTGELFF. The CDR3 DNA sequence: TGTGCCAGCAGTACCCGGGGTGGGAGGAACACCGGGGAGCTGTTTTTT.

The J gene is TRBJ2-6, the V gene TRBV2; D is possibly TRBD1 (5 bases). V lost 5 bases and J 4 bases, leaving 24 bases between the germline ends. Germline loops: CDR1 SNHLY, CDR2 FYNNEI. This CDR3 spans 19 amino acids. CDR3 in DNA: TGTGCCAGCAGTAACGAAAATTCAGGGCCCTCCTCAGGGGCCAACGTCCTGACTTTC. Protein sequence: CASSNENSGPSSGANVLTF.

The V gene is TRBV5-1, the J gene TRBJ1-1; 9 bases are shared with TRBD1. The trim removed 3 bases at V and 3 bases at J, leaving 6 bases unmatched. The CDR3 is 15 amino acids. The germline V gene encodes CDR1 SGHRS and CDR2 YFSETQ. CDR3 sequence (DNA): TGCGCCAGCAGCTCACAGGGGGCGGGCGACACTGAAGCTTTCTTT. Protein product: CASSSQGAGDTEAFF.

This clone was observed a handful of times. This chain connects TRBV5-4 to TRBJ2-7; D gene ambiguous. There are 14 residues in the CDR3. Trimming shortened V by 0 bases and J by 0 bases, and 7 bases separated the two germline ends. The germline CDR1 and CDR2 sequences are SGHNT and YYREEE (reference sequence). Written as DNA, the CDR3 is TGTGCCAGCAGCTTGGACTCGGGCTCCTACGAGCAGTACTTC. Protein product: CASSLDSGSYEQYF. The variable domain in full, with the rest retrieved from reference TRBV5-4 and TRBJ2-7, is ETGVTQSPTHLIKTRGQQVTLRCSSQSGHNTVSWYQQALGQGPQFIFQYYREEENGRGNFPPRFSGLQFPNYSSELNVNALELDDSALYLCASSLDSGSYEQYFGPGTRLTVT.

This chain uses TRBV18 with TRBJ2-7; 9 nucleotides match TRBD2. CDR3 size: 16 residues. Germline V gene sequence: CDR1 KGHSH, CDR2 LQKENI. J gave up 3 bases and V 2 bases, and 8 bases lay outside the gene matches. CDR3 loop: CASSPGPGTSHYEQYF. The DNA for the CDR3 is TGTGCCAGCTCACCAGGCCCAGGGACTAGCCACTACGAGCAGTACTTC.

The chain recombines TRBV5-4 with TRBJ2-7, with D possibly TRBD1 on 6 matching bases. This CDR3 has 16 residues. Germline V gene lookup returns CDR1 SGHNT and CDR2 YYREEE (reference sequence). The V and J ends lost 1 base and 1 base respectively, with 15 bases between them. DNA for the CDR3: TGTGCCAGCAGCTTGACAGGGAGTCCCGGATCCTACGAGCAGTACTTC. Translation gives CASSLTGSPGSYEQYF.

This chain joins TRBV7-6 and TRBJ2-3; D unclear. Germline assignment: CDR1 SGHVS and CDR2 FNYEAQ. This CDR3 is 14 amino acids long. Trimming took off 2 bases at V and 2 bases at J, with 8 bases between the two ends. In DNA, the CDR3 is TGTGCCAGCAGCTTAAACGTAGACACAGATACGCAGTATTTT. It translates to CASSLNVDTDTQYF.

This chain joins TRBV14 and TRBJ2-7; D ambiguous. This CDR3 is 14 amino acids long. The V and J ends lost 6 bases and 0 bases respectively, with 12 bases between them. Germline CDR1 reads SGHDN; CDR2 reads FVKESK. The CDR3 region is CASSSLRSSYEQYF. The CDR3, as DNA: TGTGCCAGCAGTTCTCTGAGGAGCTCCTACGAGCAGTACTTC.

The rearrangement uses TRBV5-6 and TRBJ2-7; D unresolved. The CDR3 runs 12 residues. Trimming removed 0 bases at V and 3 bases at J, with 4 bases between. Germline V gene sequence: CDR1 SGHDT, CDR2 YYEEEE. The DNA for the CDR3 is TGTGCCAGCAGCTTGGCCCTCTACGAGCAGTACTTC. It yields the protein CASSLALYEQYF.

This chain links TRBV30 with TRBJ1-1; maybe TRBD1 (6 bases). This CDR3 is built from 13 residues. The V gene's germline CDR1 is GTSNPN and CDR2 SVGIG (reference sequence). Trimming pared 3 bases from V and 4 bases from J, leaving 12 bases between. The CDR3 protein is CAWSYGQSTEAFF. The CDR3 DNA is TGTGCCTGGAGCTATGGACAGTCCACTGAAGCTTTCTTT. The entire variable domain, with the rest obtained from reference TRBV30 and TRBJ1-1, is as follows: SQTIHQWPATLVQPVGSPLSLECTVEGTSNPNLYWYRQAAGRGLQLLFYSVGIGQISSEVPQNLSASRPQDRQFILSSKKLLLSDSGFYLCAWSYGQSTEAFFGQGTRLTVV.

The genes are TRBV19 and TRBJ2-7; D may be TRBD1 (6 bases). In germline, CDR1 is LNHDA, CDR2 SQIVND (reference sequence). V lost 6 bases and J 2 bases, leaving 8 bases between the germline ends. CDR3 length: 12 amino acids. This CDR3 is CASSRTAYEQYF. Written as DNA, the CDR3 is TGTGCCAGTAGCCGGACAGCCTACGAGCAGTACTTC.

V usage is TRBV6-6 and J usage is TRBJ1-1; 9 nucleotides match TRBD1. The CDR3 spans 14 residues. V gave up 6 bases and J gave up 8 bases; unmatched junction bases: 10. Per the germline V gene, CDR1 is MNHNY and CDR2 is SVGAGI (reference sequence). CDR3 nucleotide sequence: TGTGCCAGCAGCCCGGCACAGGGGGCGGAAGAAGCTTTCTTT. Its protein is CASSPAQGAEEAFF.

This rearrangement joins TRBV11-2 to TRBJ1-2; no reliable D call. Trimming pared 2 bases from V and 8 bases from J, leaving 15 bases between. The CDR3 has 14 amino acids. Germline V gene lookup returns CDR1 SGHAT and CDR2 FQNNGV. CDR3 amino acids: CASSLSNRRLGYTF. The CDR3 DNA follows: TGTGCCAGCAGCTTATCGAACAGACGTTTGGGCTACACCTTC.

This rearrangement joins TRBV11-1 to TRBJ2-5; D not resolved. Germline loops: CDR1 SGHAT, CDR2 FQDESV (reference sequence). The V end lost 0 bases, the J end lost 2 bases, and 1 base lay between the germline ends. CDR3 size: 12 residues. The chain's CDR3 is CASSLAQETQYF. The CDR3, as DNA: TGTGCCAGCAGCTTAGCGCAAGAGACCCAGTACTTC.